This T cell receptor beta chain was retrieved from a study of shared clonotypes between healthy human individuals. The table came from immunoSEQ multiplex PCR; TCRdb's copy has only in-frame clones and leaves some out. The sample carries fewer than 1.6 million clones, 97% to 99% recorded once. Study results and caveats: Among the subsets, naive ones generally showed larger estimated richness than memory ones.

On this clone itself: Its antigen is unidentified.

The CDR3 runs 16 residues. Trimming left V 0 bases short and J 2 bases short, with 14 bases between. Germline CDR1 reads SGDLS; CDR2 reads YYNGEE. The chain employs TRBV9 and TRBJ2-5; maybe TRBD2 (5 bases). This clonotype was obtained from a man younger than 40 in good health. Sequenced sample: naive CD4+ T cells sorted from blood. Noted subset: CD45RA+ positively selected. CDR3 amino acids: CASSVGSGKAQETQYF. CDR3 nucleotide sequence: TGTGCCAGCAGCGTAGGGTCGGGAAAGGCGCAAGAGACCCAGTACTTC.